The present entry profiles one T cell receptor beta chain with its context. What antigen it recognizes has not been identified. No clone much larger than this one lies a single base away; base qualities are absent. Donors were 40 or so systemically healthy Caucasian individuals from Russia aged roughly 6 to 90 years. Around 10 milliliters of peripheral blood were drawn from each donor into EDTA-treated Vacutainer tubes. PBMCs were isolated by Ficoll-Paque density-gradient centrifugation, with at least 7 million obtained per sample. Trizol reagent was used to extract total RNA from the PBMCs, yielding at least 5 micrograms per sample. For every donor, flow cytometry on a PBMC aliquot measured the percentage of naive CD45RAhigh/CD27high T cells. V was cut back by 3 bases and J by 0 bases, leaving a gap of 9 bases between them. CDR3 length: 14 amino acids, cysteine to phenylalanine. Solely the CDR3 DNA is kept, with 42 bases framed from the first base. According to the germline V gene, CDR1 reads SGHTA and CDR2 reads FQGNSA.

These data come from a study of blood T cells in healthy people across ages (dated by TCRdb to between 2014 and 2017). Study-wide context: In model experiments, template switching captured about one uniquely barcoded TCR beta cDNA molecule for every two T cells. Age-related changes in TCR beta repertoire diversity were measured in the study by deep sequencing normalized with unique cDNA molecular identifiers. Donors were grouped into four age groups: young (average roughly 17 years), middle-aged (approximately 41), aged (approximately 58) and long-lived (82). To avoid experimental bias, donors of different ages were randomly spread across the sequencing lanes. Using the same blood draw, the study looked at two additional independent replicas of 1 million unique cDNA reads for two donors, one aged 18 to 29 and the other aged 80 or older. The investigation overall reported the following: Total diversity estimates from one million sequenced T cells were considered lower bounds and underestimates. As age increased, observed TCR beta diversity per million T cells dropped in a roughly linear way, and a significant reduction was already evident by age around 41. Compared with the aged group, the long-lived group had more naive CD4+ T cells, fewer expanded clones and increased TCR diversity, suggesting age selection. Because donor CMV infection status was unknown, age-related changes in expanded clonotypes were potentially confounded. The percentage of naive T cells measured by flow cytometry correlated strongly with observed TCR beta diversity. Conclusive comparison of naive and antigen-experienced compartments was prevented by the profiling of bulk unsorted PBMCs.

The method behind the library was 5' RACE. A second PCR of roughly 6 to 11 cycles was performed with a sample-barcoded 5' primer and a J-beta primer mix. A template-switch 5' adaptor carrying 12 random nucleotides introduced a unique molecular identifier onto each TCR beta cDNA molecule. At least 3 million CDR3-containing paired-end reads were obtained from each sample. The Mint cDNA synthesis kit, primed by a TRBC-specific oligonucleotide, was used to synthesize first-strand cDNA from all RNA. Following uracil-DNA glycosylase treatment, all cDNA underwent a first 18-cycle PCR with the universal primers M1SS and BC2_uni_R. The paper's processing steps were these. Normalization of each sample was performed by random selection of 1 million high-quality reads, each carrying a distinct molecular identifier. Reads sharing molecular identifiers were discarded rather than binned into consensus sequences. MiTCR, with a Q25 quality threshold and the strictest error-elimination algorithm, was used for CDR3 identification, clonotype clustering and error correction. A nonparametric unseen species model using Euler transformation provided a lower-bound estimate of total TCR beta diversity. The public reads were reanalyzed by TCRdb: fastp trimming at Q25, MiXCR alignment, in-frame beta chains only. Rows with one shared CDR3 protein collapse into an entry with the most common genes and DNA. Clone size and V and J calls follow TCRdb, not the original study. A total of fewer than 2 million distinct CDR3 sequences appear in this sample, about 39% of them only once. The ten largest make up about 23% of the sample.

The source of this sequence is a human donor in good health. Specimen: blood. The sequence is built from TRBV7-2 and TRBJ2-7, with an unclear D gene assignment. The bases read TGTGCCAGCAGCTTTGATGGCGGCTCCTACGAGCAGTACTTC. Its coded protein is CASSFDGGSYEQYF.